These 20 T cell receptor beta chains came from one sample sequenced in a study of glioma-infiltrating T cells after dendritic cell vaccination. Profiling relied on immunoSEQ multiplex PCR, and the TCRdb table lists in-frame clones only, not all of them. This table has approximately 100,000 clones, roughly 76% appearing once. The sequences come from blood, collected before dendritic cell vaccination. Every receptor here comes from a human donor with glioblastoma.

The chain carries TRBV28 and TRBJ1-1, with 7 bases lining up with TRBD1. This CDR3 region has 17 residues. In germline, CDR1 is MDHEN, CDR2 SYDVKM. Losses at the gene ends were 3 bases for V and 5 bases for J; bases not matched to a gene: 15. The DNA for the CDR3 is TGTGCCAGCAGTTTCTCTAACCGGGACAGAGGAACAACTGAAGCTTTCTTT. Translation gives CASSFSNRDRGTTEAFF.

This chain connects TRBV7-3 to TRBJ1-4; 7 bases match TRBD1. After removal of 3 bases from V and 4 bases from J, the junction contained 8 bases not matched to a gene. From germline, CDR1 is SGHTA and CDR2 FQGTGA. The CDR3 is made up of 16 amino acids. In DNA, the CDR3 is TGTGCCAGCAGCTTGAACCCCAGGGGGAGTAATGAAAAACTGTTTTTT. It is translated as CASSLNPRGSNEKLFF. The complete variable domain, with remaining parts taken from reference TRBV7-3 and TRBJ1-4, reads GAGVSQTPSNKVTEKGKYVELRCDPISGHTALYWYRQSLGQGPEFLIYFQGTGAADDSGLPNDRFFAVRPEGSVSTLKIQRTERGDSAVYLCASSLNPRGSNEKLFFGSGTQLSVL.

The chain carries TRBV7-8 and TRBJ2-1; 11 bases agree with TRBD2. Germline-derived CDR1 and CDR2 are SGHVS and FQNEAQ. Trimming removed 6 bases from V and 6 bases from J; junction bases left unmatched: 7. The CDR3 has 15 residues. The CDR3 here is CASRSSSGGINEQFF. As DNA, the CDR3 is TGTGCCAGCAGGTCCTCTAGCGGGGGGATCAATGAGCAGTTCTTC. Drawing the rest from reference TRBV7-8 and TRBJ2-1, the complete variable domain is GAGVSQSPRYKVAKRGQDVALRCDPISGHVSLFWYQQALGQGPEFLTYFQNEAQLDKSGLPSDRFFAERPEGSVSTLKIQRTQQEDSAVYLCASRSSSGGINEQFFGPGTRLTVL.

This chain links TRBV25-1 with TRBJ2-1, with TRBD2 matching 11 bases. Germline V gives CDR1 MGHDK, CDR2 SYGVNS. The CDR3 loop spans 18 amino acids. After removal of 3 bases from V and 5 bases from J, the junction contained 12 bases not matched to a gene. For the CDR3, the DNA is TGTGCCAGCAGTGATTCAGCGGGCGCACTAGCGGGGGACAATGAGCAGTTCTTC. This translates into CASSDSAGALAGDNEQFF.

The gene calls are TRBV5-1 and TRBJ1-1; D is unclear. Per germline, CDR1 SGHRS and CDR2 YFSETQ. Trimming removed 1 base from V and 3 bases from J, with 10 bases in between. This CDR3 spans 14 amino acids. The CDR3 region has the DNA TGCGCCAGCAGCTTGAGAGGGTATGACACTGAAGCTTTCTTT. Its translation is CASSLRGYDTEAFF.

A word on this clone: At one boundary the junction diverges from the germline segment, which might be a read error. The chain employs TRBV6-7 and TRBJ1-4, with D unclear. TRBV6-7 is an ORF, with its function uncertain. The CDR3 covers 11 residues. The CDR3 sequence: CASPTGRKTVF. DNA of the CDR3: TGTGCCAGCCCCACGGGGAGAAAAACTGTTTTT.

V is TRBV30 and J is TRBJ1-6; TRBD1 matches 9 bases. CDR3 length: 15 residues. Germline assignment: CDR1 GTSNPN and CDR2 SVGIG (reference sequence). The V segment lost 3 bases and the J segment 7 bases; nucleotides outside the gene matches: 7. CDR3 in amino acids: CAWSPKTGGNSPLHF. The CDR3 DNA is TGTGCCTGGAGCCCCAAGACAGGGGGGAATTCACCCCTCCACTTT.

The chain recombines TRBV11-2 with TRBJ2-1, with D perhaps matching TRBD1 (6 bases). Between the trimmed V and J ends, which lost 4 bases and 5 bases, there was a span of 15 bases. Looked up from germline, CDR1 is SGHAT and CDR2 is FQNNGV. The CDR3 has 15 residues. This chain's CDR3 is CASSSGTTRNNEQFF. The DNA for the CDR3 is TGTGCCAGCAGCTCCGGGACAACTAGGAACAATGAGCAGTTCTTC.

In its sample, this clone was seen a few times. The chain employs TRBV7-9 and TRBJ2-4; 9 positions match TRBD1. The V segment lost 5 bases and the J segment 4 bases; nucleotides outside the gene matches: 6. Germline-derived CDR1 and CDR2 are SEHNR and FQNEAQ (reference sequence). The CDR3 runs 15 residues. The CDR3 DNA reads TGTGCCAGCAGCGCGGGACAGGGAATAAAAAACATTCAGTACTTC. Its protein is CASSAGQGIKNIQYF.

This clone has more than one count but fewer than ten. The V call is TRBV5-4, the J call TRBJ1-6; D possibly corresponds to TRBD1 (5 bases). The CDR3 spans 13 residues. Germline V gene lookup returns CDR1 SGHNT and CDR2 YYREEE (reference sequence). V was trimmed by 0 bases and J by 7 bases, leaving 5 bases between them. DNA of the CDR3: TGTGCCAGCAGCTTGGACAGGAATTCACCCCTCCACTTT. Translation gives CASSLDRNSPLHF.

This clone was recorded only once. This rearrangement joins TRBV9 to TRBJ2-3; 8 positions agree with TRBD2. This CDR3 region has 16 residues. Losses at the gene ends were 0 bases for V and 1 base for J; bases not matched to a gene: 4. Germline CDR1 is SGDLS and CDR2 is YYNGEE. The CDR3: CASSVGAGGGTDTQYF. The CDR3 DNA reads as TGTGCCAGCAGCGTAGGGGCGGGGGGCGGCACAGATACGCAGTATTTT.

The chain links TRBV5-1 to TRBJ1-3; possible D gene TRBD1, 6 bases. Germline-derived CDR1 and CDR2 are SGHRS and YFSETQ. This CDR3 is built from 14 residues. The V end was cut by 3 bases, the J end by 5 bases, with 12 bases between. The CDR3 loop is CASSSDRIRNTIYF. The CDR3 DNA is TGCGCCAGCAGCTCTGACAGGATTCGAAACACCATATATTTT.

The chain has TRBV11-2 and TRBJ2-5; D may be TRBD1 (5 bases). The CDR3 is 13 residues long. Germline values: CDR1 SGHAT, CDR2 FQNNGV. V lost 2 bases, J lost 5 bases, and 9 bases lay in between. In DNA form, the CDR3 reads TGTGCCAGCAGCTTAAGGGGTTGGGAGACCCAGTACTTC. Translating it yields CASSLRGWETQYF. Full variable domain (missing parts from reference TRBV11-2 and TRBJ2-5): EAGVAQSPRYKIIEKRQSVAFWCNPISGHATLYWYQQILGQGPKLLIQFQNNGVVDDSQLPKDRFSAERLKGVDSTLKIQPAKLEDSAVYLCASSLRGWETQYFGPGTRLLVL.

The J gene is TRBJ2-7, the V gene TRBV21-1; the table assigns TRBD2, which was not confirmed against the DNA. TRBV21-1 is deemed a pseudogene. The CDR3 length is 13 residues. CDR3 sequence (DNA): TGTGCCAGCAGCAAAGGGACTTTCTACGAGCAGTACTTC. It codes for CASSKGTFYEQYF.

J is TRBJ2-2 and V is TRBV9; 7 positions match TRBD1. Germline V gene lookup returns CDR1 SGDLS and CDR2 YYNGEE. The CDR3 is 16 amino acids. Losses at the gene ends were 0 bases for V and 2 bases for J; bases not matched to a gene: 4. CDR3 bases: TGTGCCAGCAGCGTAGCACGGGACAGTAACACCGGGGAGCTGTTTTTT. Protein sequence: CASSVARDSNTGELFF.

The chain combines TRBV7-3 with TRBJ1-3, with D possibly matching TRBD1 (5 bases). In germline, CDR1 is SGHTA, CDR2 FQGTGA. The CDR3 consists of 14 residues. V lost 0 bases and J lost 8, with 11 bases in between. The CDR3, as DNA: TGTGCCAGCAGCTTAACGGGGCAGGACGACACCATATATTTT. As protein: CASSLTGQDDTIYF.

J is TRBJ2-5 and V is TRBV5-8; no reliable D call. Trimming cost V 1 base and J 1 base, with 14 bases left between them. Germline loops: CDR1 SGHTS, CDR2 YDEGEE. This CDR3 has 16 amino acids. The CDR3 DNA reads TGTGCCAGCAGCTTGACATCTTCCTCGGGCCAAGAGACCCAGTACTTC. It translates to CASSLTSSSGQETQYF.

This clone was found a few times. This chain uses TRBV28 with TRBJ1-5, with TRBD1 matching over 7 bases. Germline CDR1 reads MDHEN; CDR2 reads SYDVKM. CDR3 length: 14 amino acids. Unmatched junction bases numbered 10, after V lost 10 bases and J lost 4 bases. DNA for the CDR3: TGTGCCATCAGGGCGTGGGACAGAAATCAGCCCCAGCATTTT. Translation gives CAIRAWDRNQPQHF.

This clone has only a few counts. CDR3 nucleotide sequence: TGTGCCAGCAGGAGGCAGGGAGGTGAAAAACTGTTTTTT. Translated, it gives CASRRQGGEKLFF. This rearrangement joins TRBV7-9 to TRBJ1-4, with D possibly being TRBD1 (5 bases). There are 13 residues in the CDR3. Trimming left V 6 bases short and J 7 bases short, with 12 bases between. Germline loops: CDR1 SEHNR, CDR2 FQNEAQ (reference sequence).

The chain combines TRBV19 with TRBJ2-3; TRBD1 matches 9 bases. Germline CDR1 and CDR2: LNHDA and SQIVND (reference sequence). J lost 2 bases, V lost 3 bases, and 3 bases had no gene match. The CDR3 has 15 residues. CDR3 DNA: TGTGCCAGTAGTATTGGGACAGGGATCACAGATACGCAGTATTTT. Protein sequence: CASSIGTGITDTQYF.